The 30 T cell receptor beta chains below all came from one sample that was sequenced in a study of blood T cell repertoires in COVID-19. This table comes from immunoSEQ multiplex PCR, and its TCRdb copy is limited to in-frame clones, with some not included. The sample lists 150,000 to 200,000 clones; about nine tenths were seen once. The sample was PBMCs or T cells enriched from blood (not recorded which). These receptors were obtained from a woman between 18 and 29 years old who had recovered from COVID-19.

The chain links TRBV6-4 to TRBJ1-5; D is ambiguous. V was shortened by 2 bases and J by 3 bases, with 11 bases between the two germline ends. Germline CDR1 is MRHNA and CDR2 is SNTAGT. CDR3 length equals 15 residues. CDR3 sequence: CASSDPVRLNQPQHF. CDR3 coding DNA: TGTGCCAGCAGTGACCCGGTCAGGCTCAATCAGCCCCAGCATTTT.

This clone was observed once. This chain uses TRBV19 with TRBJ1-5, with D hard to call. The CDR3 has 15 residues. Germline CDR1 LNHDA, CDR2 SQIVND (reference sequence). Trimming removed 3 bases at V and 1 base at J, with 10 bases between. The CDR3 nucleotides are TGTGCCAGTAGTATTTCGGGGTGGAGCAATCAGCCCCAGCATTTT. Translated: CASSISGWSNQPQHF.

The chain joins TRBV11-2 to TRBJ1-1, with D tentatively TRBD1 (5 bases). V was cut by 1 base and J by 10 bases, with 16 bases left in between. Germline CDR1 reads SGHAT; CDR2 reads FQNNGV. The CDR3 is made up of 14 amino acids. The CDR3 region is CASSLGGGKFPAFF. The CDR3 DNA follows: TGTGCCAGCAGCTTAGGGGGGGGGAAGTTTCCAGCTTTCTTT.

In DNA, the CDR3 is TGTGCCAGCAGTGGGGGCGGGGCGGGAGATACGCAGTATTTT. Its protein product is CASSGGGAGDTQYF. The V and J genes are TRBV2 and TRBJ2-3, with D tentatively TRBD2 (6 bases). V gave up 4 bases and J gave up 5 bases, with 13 bases separating them. The germline V gene has CDR1 SNHLY and CDR2 FYNNEI. This CDR3 is built from 14 residues.

The chain recombines TRBV13 with TRBJ2-6; D is uncertain. The CDR3 is made up of 15 amino acids. V lost 2 bases to trimming and J lost 0 bases, with 5 bases between them. Germline V gene sequence: CDR1 PRHDT, CDR2 FYEKMQ (reference sequence). The chain's CDR3 is CASSLTGSGANVLTF. The CDR3 DNA sequence: TGTGCCAGCAGCTTAACCGGCTCTGGGGCCAACGTCCTGACTTTC.

This clone turned up a few times. The chain combines TRBV18 with TRBJ2-7, with a weak D call TRBD2 (6 bases). V dropped 0 bases and J dropped 0 bases, with 15 bases sitting between them. CDR1 and CDR2 from the germline V gene are KGHSH and LQKENI. CDR3 length: 17 residues. DNA for the CDR3: TGTGCCAGCTCACCACCGCTGGCGGGAACCTTCTCCTACGAGCAGTACTTC. This codes for CASSPPLAGTFSYEQYF.

The chain combines TRBV30 with TRBJ1-5; 9 positions match TRBD1. The J segment lost 6 bases and the V segment lost 0 bases, leaving 6 bases of the junction unmatched. CDR1 and CDR2 (germline): GTSNPN, SVGIG (reference sequence). The CDR3 sequence is 15 residues long. The CDR3 DNA sequence: TGTGCCTGGAGTGTCCCGGGACAGGGAGCTCAGCCCCAGCATTTT. Translated, it gives CAWSVPGQGAQPQHF.

The CDR3 spells CASRAGTGNTEAFF. The DNA of the CDR3 is TGTGCCAGCAGGGCCGGGACAGGGAACACTGAAGCTTTCTTT. The chain combines TRBV6-5 with TRBJ1-1, with 8 nucleotides matching TRBD1. Germline CDR1 is MNHEY and CDR2 is SVGAGI. The V gene end was trimmed by 6 bases and the J gene end by 1 base; junction bases not matched to a gene: 4. CDR3 length: 14 amino acids.

The chain employs TRBV28 and TRBJ1-1, with a possible D match to TRBD1 (5 bases). From germline, CDR1 is MDHEN and CDR2 SYDVKM. The V gene lost 3 bases and the J gene lost 3 bases, with 17 bases spanning the gap. CDR3 size: 16 residues. In DNA, the CDR3 is TGTGCCAGCAGTTTGGTCACAGGCCCCACCGACACTGAAGCTTTCTTT. This codes for CASSLVTGPTDTEAFF.

The chain recombines TRBV5-1 with TRBJ2-3; perhaps TRBD1 as D (5 bases). Germline CDR1 SGHRS, CDR2 YFSETQ. V was clipped by 2 bases and J by 5 bases, with 12 bases between them. The CDR3 is 14 residues long. The CDR3 spells CASSFSGQEDTQYF. Written as DNA, the CDR3 is TGCGCCAGCAGCTTTTCAGGGCAGGAAGATACGCAGTATTTT.

V and J are TRBV7-6 and TRBJ1-3; 8 bases agree with TRBD1. V trimming: 1 base; J trimming: 0 bases; junction bases outside the gene matches: 11. CDR3 length: 19 residues. The germline V gene encodes CDR1 SGHVS and CDR2 FNYEAQ. The CDR3 spells CASSLVTGGTILSGNTIYF. CDR3 sequence (DNA): TGTGCCAGCAGCTTAGTTACAGGGGGAACTATCCTCTCTGGAAACACCATATATTTT.

V gene TRBV5-1 combines with J gene TRBJ2-3, with 9 bases that match TRBD2. The trim removed 4 bases at V and 2 bases at J, leaving 2 bases unmatched. CDR1 and CDR2 from the germline V gene are SGHRS and YFSETQ. CDR3 size: 14 residues. The CDR3 protein is CASSRTSDTDTQYF. CDR3 in DNA: TGCGCCAGCAGCCGGACTAGCGACACAGATACGCAGTATTTT.

V is TRBV9 and J is TRBJ1-5; D call uncertain. The ends were cut back, 2 bases at V and 11 bases at J, with 14 bases in the middle. The CDR3 sequence is 13 residues long. Germline V gene lookup returns CDR1 SGDLS and CDR2 YYNGEE. CDR3 DNA sequence: TGTGCCAGCAGCGTGTCCCCGGGAGGGACCCAGCATTTT. Amino acid sequence: CASSVSPGGTQHF.

The chain uses TRBV11-2 and TRBJ2-1, with 9 bases fitting TRBD2. There are 16 residues in the CDR3. In germline, CDR1 is SGHAT, CDR2 FQNNGV. V lost 4 bases and J lost 6; bases outside the gene matches: 10. The CDR3 reads CASSSYATSGSNEQFF. In nucleotides, the CDR3 is TGTGCCAGCAGCTCATACGCGACTAGCGGAAGCAATGAGCAGTTCTTC.

The rearrangement uses TRBV13 and TRBJ2-1, with 7 bases lining up with TRBD1. Trimming cost V 7 bases and J 2 bases; bases outside gene matches: 5. The CDR3 is made up of 14 amino acids. From germline, CDR1 is PRHDT and CDR2 FYEKMQ (reference sequence). CDR3 sequence: CASMLGTAYNEQFF. The CDR3 nucleotides are TGTGCCAGCATGTTGGGGACAGCCTACAATGAGCAGTTCTTC.

This chain joins TRBV6-5 and TRBJ1-1; TRBD1 matches at 7 bases. The ends lost 0 bases at V and 3 bases at J; junction bases unmatched: 4. CDR1 and CDR2 from the germline V gene are MNHEY and SVGAGI. The length of the CDR3 is 15 residues. The CDR3 DNA reads TGTGCCAGCAGTTACTCACGACAGGGAGACACTGAAGCTTTCTTT. Amino acid sequence: CASSYSRQGDTEAFF.

This chain links TRBV27 with TRBJ2-5, with 7 bases that match TRBD2. The CDR3 sequence is 14 residues long. V dropped 3 bases and J dropped 5; count of bases not matched to a gene: 6. In germline, CDR1 is MNHEY, CDR2 SMNVEV (reference sequence). DNA for the CDR3: TGTGCCAGCAGTTTTGGCGGGAGTCGCGAGACCCAGTACTTC. As protein: CASSFGGSRETQYF.

This chain uses TRBV4-2 with TRBJ2-3; 14 bases agree with TRBD2. The V and J ends lost 3 bases and 0 bases, in that order; junction bases with no gene match: 8. In germline, CDR1 is LGHNA, CDR2 YNFKEQ. The CDR3 totals 19 residues. CDR3 sequence (DNA): TGTGCCAGCAGCCAGAGACTAGCGGGAGGGACCAGAAGCACAGATACGCAGTATTTT. It yields the protein CASSQRLAGGTRSTDTQYF.

The gene calls are TRBV7-2 and TRBJ1-2; 7 bases fit TRBD1. The CDR3 has 14 amino acids. Germline trimming cut 11 bases from V and 5 bases from J; bases unmatched to any gene: 14. Germline values: CDR1 SGHTA, CDR2 FQGNSA. CDR3 bases: TGTGCCTGTGGGCAGGGGGACTTCGTTTATGGCTACACCTTC. This gives the protein CACGQGDFVYGYTF.

The J gene is TRBJ2-3, the V gene TRBV5-1, with TRBD2 identical over 9 bases. V gave up 6 bases and J gave up 3 bases; unmatched junction bases: 20. CDR3 length: 19 amino acids. Germline V gene sequence: CDR1 SGHRS, CDR2 YFSETQ. The CDR3 coding sequence is TGCGCCAGCATTGTTATGGTTAGCGGGAGAGGGGGGAGGACAGATACGCAGTATTTT. It translates to CASIVMVSGRGGRTDTQYF.

This clone was seen just once. The chain is built from TRBV10-3 and TRBJ2-2; 8 bases align to TRBD2. This CDR3 has 16 amino acids. Germline V gene lookup returns CDR1 ENHRY and CDR2 SYGVKD. V dropped 8 bases and J dropped 3; count of bases not matched to a gene: 11. CDR3 in amino acids: CAIAPREVQDTGELFF. CDR3 sequence (DNA): TGTGCCATCGCCCCGCGGGAGGTACAGGACACCGGGGAGCTGTTTTTT.

This chain joins TRBV7-9 and TRBJ2-2, with 11 nucleotides matching TRBD1. This CDR3 region has 16 residues. V gave up 5 bases and J gave up 5 bases; unmatched junction bases: 7. CDR1 SEHNR and CDR2 FQNEAQ come from the germline V gene (reference sequence). The CDR3 nucleotides are TGTGCCAGCAGCGACGGGACAGGGGGGAAGACCGGGGAGCTGTTTTTT. Translation gives CASSDGTGGKTGELFF. Variable domain in full (rest from reference TRBV7-9 and TRBJ2-2): DTGVSQNPRHKITKRGQNVTFRCDPISEHNRLYWYRQTLGQGPEFLTYFQNEAQLEKSRLLSDRFSAERPKGSFSTLEIQRTEQGDSAMYLCASSDGTGGKTGELFFGEGSRLTVL.

For this clone: No DNA is shown, since the ends of the CDR3 on it are uncertain; the CDR3 is the one TCRdb lists. This chain uses TRBV28 with TRBJ1-1; the D segment call TRBD1 is taken from the table without a DNA check. From its first to its last residue, the CDR3 has 18 amino acids. CDR1 and CDR2 from the germline V gene are MDHEN and SYDVKM. The CDR3 sequence: CASSVAFGSGQGYTEAFF.

The table lists this clone with a count of one. V is TRBV7-9 and J is TRBJ2-5; 12 bases line up with TRBD2. Looked up from germline, CDR1 is SEHNR and CDR2 is FQNEAQ (reference sequence). Trimming cost V 5 bases and J 1 base; bases outside gene matches: 8. The CDR3 is 17 amino acids. The CDR3 nucleotides read TGTGCCAGCAGCCCGCCCGGACTAGCGGGACTCCAAGAGACCCAGTACTTC. Amino acids: CASSPPGLAGLQETQYF.

The chain uses TRBV11-2 and TRBJ2-7; 8 nucleotides line up with TRBD2. Germline CDR1 reads SGHAT; CDR2 reads FQNNGV. The CDR3 spans 16 residues. Trimming cost V 3 bases and J 4 bases; bases outside gene matches: 11. The CDR3 loop reads CASSLRGVQGVYEQYF. DNA of the CDR3: TGTGCCAGCAGCTTGCGGGGGGTACAAGGAGTGTACGAGCAGTACTTC.

CDR3 sequence reads: CASSPPDSSYEQYF. CDR3 nucleotide sequence: TGTGCCAGCAGTCCCCCAGACAGCTCCTACGAGCAGTACTTC. The V and J genes are TRBV6-5 and TRBJ2-7, with D maybe TRBD1 (5 bases). Trimming removed 5 bases from V and 0 bases from J, with 11 bases in between. This CDR3 is 14 amino acids long. Per germline, CDR1 MNHEY and CDR2 SVGAGI.

This clone was seen a single time. V is TRBV3-1 (or the pseudogene TRBV3-2) and J is TRBJ2-3, with TRBD2 matching over 11 bases. Per germline, CDR1 LGHDT and CDR2 YNNKEL (reference sequence). The CDR3 is 19 residues long. V trimming: 0 bases; J trimming: 4 bases; junction bases outside the gene matches: 12. As DNA, the CDR3 is TGTGCCAGCAGCCAAGATCGGCTAGCGGGAGGAACTTCACCAGATACGCAGTATTTT. Its translation: CASSQDRLAGGTSPDTQYF.

This chain joins TRBV5-4 and TRBJ1-2; the match to TRBD1 covers 10 bases. Per the germline V gene, CDR1 is SGHNT and CDR2 is YYREEE (reference sequence). The CDR3 length is 14 residues. V trimming: 4 bases; J trimming: 3 bases; junction bases outside the gene matches: 3. In DNA form, the CDR3 reads TGTGCCAGCAGCCGACAGGGGGCAGACTATGGCTACACCTTC. Encoded protein: CASSRQGADYGYTF.

The chain employs TRBV30 and TRBJ2-5, with D possibly matching TRBD2 (5 bases). This CDR3 region has 13 residues. Trimming shortened V by 7 bases and J by 7 bases, and 19 bases separated the two germline ends. The germline V gene has CDR1 GTSNPN and CDR2 SVGIG (reference sequence). As DNA, the CDR3 is TGTGCCTCCGACTCTTTGCCCCGGGGGACCCAGTACTTC. Translated: CASDSLPRGTQYF.

This chain uses TRBV29-1 with TRBJ2-2; a weak D match, TRBD2 (5 bases). Germline V gives CDR1 SQVTM, CDR2 ANQGSEA. With 6 bases removed from V and 8 bases from J, the gap between germline ends came to 7 bases. This CDR3 region has 10 residues. CDR3 DNA: TGCAGCGTCGGCGGGGGGGAGCTGTTTTTT. This translates into CSVGGGELFF.